This TCR beta chain was profiled in a study of blood T cell repertoires in COVID-19. Study-level background: Sources were T cells, B-cell-depleted T cells, or PBMCs; the material itself was cDNA or gDNA.

The junction had 6 bases not matched to a gene; V was cut back by 6 bases and J by 3 bases. Germline CDR1 reads ENHRY; CDR2 reads SYGVKD. The CDR3 has 14 residues. Profiling relied on immunoSEQ multiplex PCR, and the TCRdb table lists in-frame clones only, not all of them. The sample gives about 80,000 clones, around 81% of which show up once; about 10% is in the top ten. Sequencing was carried out using peripheral blood. The chain is built from TRBV10-3 and TRBJ1-1; 8 bases match TRBD1. This clonotype was sampled from a human donor in a cohort sampled during active COVID-19. The CDR3 DNA reads TGTGCCATCAGCCGACAGGGGATGGACACTGAAGCTTTCTTT. It translates to CAISRQGMDTEAFF.